The clone carrying this TCR beta chain appeared once. The authors ran a second PCR of about 7 to 11 cycles using a sample-barcoded 5' primer and a J-beta primer mix. TCRdb itself ran the 5' RACE reads through MiXCR, one entry per CDR3 protein. The sample holds roughly 1,500,000 distinct CDR3 sequences, around 35% seen once. The data originate from a study of blood T cells in healthy people across ages. Germline trimming cut 6 bases from V and 3 bases from J; bases unmatched to any gene: 9. Per the germline V gene, CDR1 is SNHLY and CDR2 is FYNNEI. The CDR3 totals 15 residues. This receptor was identified in a woman in her twenties or thirties in good health. V is TRBV2 and J is TRBJ2-3, with TRBD1 matching 7 bases. The sequencing input was blood. CDR3 coding DNA: TGTGCCAGCAGGGCCGGGACAGAGAGAACAGATACGCAGTATTTT. Protein: CASRAGTERTDTQYF.